This is a list of T cell receptor beta chains from one sample in a study of regulatory T cells. The protocol was immunoSEQ multiplex PCR, while the TCRdb copy is restricted to in-frame clones and leaves out a portion. The sample has 4,500 to 7,000 clones; 84% are singletons. The sample taken for sequencing was CD8+ T cells sorted from blood. All receptors come from a child aged 5 to 17 with CD3G deficiency. CDR3s leave out the opening cysteine and the closing phenylalanine or tryptophan. D genes are given only for firm matches.

d_call: TRBD1
j_call: TRBJ1-4
v_call: TRBV5-3
cdr3_aa: ARSGEVVRGLANEKLF

d_call: .
j_call: TRBJ2-1
v_call: TRBV7-9
cdr3_aa: ASSLESLEQF

d_call: TRBD1
j_call: TRBJ2-1
v_call: TRBV28
cdr3_aa: ASSSIDRGRNEQF

d_call: .
j_call: TRBJ1-1
v_call: TRBV6-1
cdr3_aa: ASISPVSGTEAF

d_call: .
j_call: TRBJ2-1
v_call: TRBV7-8
cdr3_aa: ASSPLGAWGNEQF

d_call: .
j_call: TRBJ2-1
v_call: TRBV7-9
cdr3_aa: ASSLMVHEQF

d_call: TRBD1
j_call: TRBJ2-7
v_call: TRBV7-9
cdr3_aa: ASSSTKDRVKY

d_call: .
j_call: TRBJ1-5
v_call: TRBV30
cdr3_aa: AWSVQRVSGDSNQPQH

d_call: TRBD1
j_call: TRBJ2-3
v_call: TRBV28
cdr3_aa: ASSLGDSYTDTQY

d_call: .
j_call: TRBJ2-1
v_call: TRBV19
cdr3_aa: ASSIDRNNEQF

d_call: .
j_call: TRBJ1-1
v_call: TRBV6-1
cdr3_aa: ASSDGGNTEAF

d_call: .
j_call: TRBJ1-2
v_call: TRBV6-6
cdr3_aa: ASSYSSVPYNYGYT

d_call: .
j_call: TRBJ2-1
v_call: TRBV19
cdr3_aa: ASSMAGPYNEQF

d_call: TRBD2
j_call: TRBJ2-1
v_call: TRBV19
cdr3_aa: ASSMASGNEQF

d_call: .
j_call: TRBJ2-7
v_call: TRBV28
cdr3_aa: ASSWGGGGSYEQY

d_call: TRBD2
j_call: TRBJ2-1
v_call: TRBV11-2
cdr3_aa: ASRNPRGGRAIVHEQF

d_call: .
j_call: TRBJ2-1
v_call: TRBV4-1
cdr3_aa: ASSLSRLGGGGEQF

d_call: .
j_call: TRBJ2-3
v_call: TRBV5-1
cdr3_aa: ASSLEGHSDTQY

d_call: .
j_call: TRBJ2-1
v_call: TRBV28
cdr3_aa: ASSRDGYRRDLPREQF

d_call: .
j_call: TRBJ2-1
v_call: TRBV6-6
cdr3_aa: ASSWTYYNEQF

d_call: .
j_call: TRBJ2-1
v_call: TRBV7-9
cdr3_aa: ASSDGLYNEQF

d_call: .
j_call: TRBJ1-2
v_call: TRBV6-1
cdr3_aa: ASSEAYREGYGYT

d_call: .
j_call: TRBJ2-7
v_call: TRBV28
cdr3_aa: ASSLEGPRTEQY

d_call: .
j_call: TRBJ2-1
v_call: TRBV13
cdr3_aa: ASSLVEGTEQF

d_call: .
j_call: TRBJ1-5
v_call: TRBV6-1
cdr3_aa: ASSPRGSNQPQH

d_call: .
j_call: TRBJ2-7
v_call: TRBV6-1
cdr3_aa: ASSPPPGPPHEQY

d_call: .
j_call: TRBJ2-7
v_call: TRBV28
cdr3_aa: ASSLRGNSYEQY

d_call: TRBD1
j_call: TRBJ1-3
v_call: TRBV6-4
cdr3_aa: ASSDSGQGGNTIY

d_call: .
j_call: TRBJ2-2
v_call: TRBV27
cdr3_aa: ASGVGSSGELF

d_call: TRBD2
j_call: TRBJ2-1
v_call: TRBV7-9
cdr3_aa: ASSLANSGSSYNEQF

d_call: TRBD1
j_call: TRBJ2-5
v_call: TRBV7-9
cdr3_aa: ASSSPLDREETQY

d_call: TRBD1
j_call: TRBJ2-3
v_call: TRBV5-1
cdr3_aa: ASRTGGTDTQY

d_call: TRBD1
j_call: TRBJ2-7
v_call: TRBV7-9
cdr3_aa: ASSLGQGEGFEQY

d_call: TRBD1
j_call: TRBJ2-3
v_call: TRBV7-9
cdr3_aa: ASSLGTGHYTDTQY

d_call: .
j_call: TRBJ2-7
v_call: TRBV19
cdr3_aa: ASSISAGAEQY

d_call: .
j_call: TRBJ2-1
v_call: TRBV7-3
cdr3_aa: ASSLTLGGEQF

d_call: .
j_call: TRBJ2-1
v_call: TRBV11-2
cdr3_aa: ASSYDAARAREQF